Sequencing of this TCR beta chain was carried out in a study of blood T cell repertoires in COVID-19. The overall study: The study counted Cohort 3 donors as recovered given two negative PCRs, clearance, or symptom resolution.

Profiled with immunoSEQ multiplex PCR; TCRdb holds only in-frame clones, not every one. The sample has about 400,000 clones, around 87% seen once. Participants had their cohort set by participant-reported clinical history. The germline V gene encodes CDR1 KGHSH and CDR2 LQKENI. V shed 2 bases and J 5 bases; nucleotides not matched to a gene: 3. The CDR3 totals 15 residues. The sequenced sample was PBMCs or T cells enriched from blood (not recorded which). The TCR originated in a man aged 35 to 55 in a cohort exposed to, infected with or recovered from COVID-19 (not recorded which). The rearrangement joins TRBV18 to TRBJ2-1; 10 positions match TRBD2. CDR3 in DNA: TGTGCCAGCTCACCAACTAGCGGGACAAACAATGAGCAGTTCTTC. It yields the protein CASSPTSGTNNEQFF.